The clone carrying this T cell receptor (beta chain) was recorded once. Noted time point: pretreatment peripheral blood. Patients each gave 1 to 8 samples, pretreatment and on-treatment. Assay: immunoSEQ multiplex PCR; the TCRdb copy retains only in-frame clones and omits some. The sample has about 95,000 clones, roughly 91% seen once; the top ten hold approximately 2%. These data are taken from a study of PD-L1 blockade in urothelial cancer. The specimen comprised PBMCs, sampled around atezolizumab (anti-PD-L1) treatment. The TCR comes from a man in his fifties or sixties with urothelial cancer.

Here the CDR3 reads CASSPYGRGVDEQYF. The CDR3, as DNA: TGTGCCAGCAGCCCATATGGCAGGGGCGTCGACGAGCAGTACTTC. J is TRBJ2-7 and V is TRBV7-2; maybe TRBD1 (6 bases). This CDR3 contains 15 residues. In germline, CDR1 is SGHTA, CDR2 FQGNSA. Trimming cost V 5 bases and J 5 bases, with 19 bases left between them.